This section outlines one TCR beta chain sequence together with its context. No antigen is known for it. V lost 0 bases to trimming and J lost 0 bases, with 9 bases between them. The CDR3 loop spans 15 amino acids. Germline V lookup: CDR1 SNHLY, CDR2 FYNNEI. The time point was: week 35, safety follow-up. Topical imiquimod was applied with each vaccine dose, which held 300 ug of mutant IDH1 20-mer peptide. The sample comes from a study of a mutant IDH1 vaccine in newly diagnosed glioma. This table comes from immunoSEQ multiplex PCR, and its TCRdb copy is limited to in-frame clones, with some not included. Of 55,000 to 65,000 clones in the sample, approximately 80% were seen once.

The material was PBMCs, obtained from a glioma patient whose treatment included an IDH1 peptide vaccine. The chain carries TRBV2 and TRBJ2-7, with D perhaps TRBD1 or TRBD2 (5 bases each). This sequence was found in a young man with glioma. The CDR3 bases are TGTGCCAGCAGTGAAGCCACCGGGACCTCCTACGAGCAGTACTTC. Its translation: CASSEATGTSYEQYF.